Each of the 31 T cell receptor beta chains below was sequenced from the same sample in a study of blood T cell repertoires in COVID-19. TCRdb's table, derived via immunoSEQ multiplex PCR, lists solely in-frame clones and lacks some. The sample has approximately 200,000 clones; around 88% are singletons. What was sequenced was peripheral blood. The receptors originated from a young woman with acute or convalescent COVID-19.

In this sample, this clone turned up once. The J gene is TRBJ2-5, the V gene TRBV12-3 or TRBV12-4; tentatively, D is TRBD2 (5 bases). The CDR3 is made up of 13 amino acids. V was clipped by 8 bases and J by 3 bases, with 13 bases between them. In nucleotides, the CDR3 is TGTGCCAGCCATACTAGATCTGAAGAGACCCAGTACTTC. It specifies CASHTRSEETQYF.

The chain recombines TRBV27 with TRBJ1-6, with TRBD1 matching 8 bases. The V gene end was trimmed by 0 bases and the J gene end by 10 bases; junction bases not matched to a gene: 11. Germline CDR1 MNHEY, CDR2 SMNVEV (reference sequence). This CDR3 contains 17 residues. CDR3 in amino acids: CASSLSPLTGAGSPLHF. The CDR3 DNA is TGTGCCAGCAGTTTATCCCCCTTGACAGGGGCTGGCTCACCCCTCCACTTT.

CDR3 loop: CASSRDRESQETQYF. DNA for the CDR3: TGCGCCAGCAGTCGGGACAGGGAATCGCAGGAGACCCAGTACTTC. V gene TRBV5-1 combines with J gene TRBJ2-5; 9 bases line up with TRBD1. Germline loops: CDR1 SGHRS, CDR2 YFSETQ. The CDR3 extends over 15 amino acids. V was pared by 5 bases and J by 5 bases, with 10 bases of the junction left unmatched.

This chain joins TRBV10-3 and TRBJ1-1, with D hard to call. Between the trimmed V and J ends, which lost 0 bases and 1 base, there was a span of 3 bases. CDR3 length: 13 amino acids. Germline V gene lookup returns CDR1 ENHRY and CDR2 SYGVKD. The CDR3 sequence is CAISESQNTEAFF. Here the CDR3 DNA reads TGTGCCATCAGTGAGTCCCAGAACACTGAAGCTTTCTTT.

V usage is TRBV15 and J usage is TRBJ2-7; D remains unclear. Trimming shortened V by 5 bases and J by 3 bases, and 5 bases separated the two germline ends. The CDR3 is made up of 11 amino acids. Germline CDR1 and CDR2: LNHNV and YYDKDF (reference sequence). The CDR3 nucleotides read TGTGCCACCAGCGTTAACTACGAGCAGTACTTC. Its protein product is CATSVNYEQYF.

This clone came up once. The CDR3 region has the DNA TGTGCCAGCAAAGGACTCCAAGAGACCCAGTACTTC. Residues: CASKGLQETQYF. V gene TRBV7-9 combines with J gene TRBJ2-5, with D maybe TRBD2 (5 bases). There are 12 residues in the CDR3. Germline-derived CDR1 and CDR2 are SEHNR and FQNEAQ (reference sequence). V was cut by 7 bases and J by 1 base, with 7 bases left in between.

The chain joins TRBV2 to TRBJ2-5; TRBD1 might be the D (6 bases). Looked up from germline, CDR1 is SNHLY and CDR2 is FYNNEI. The V end lost 3 bases, the J end lost 7 bases, and 15 bases lay between the germline ends. This CDR3 comprises 14 residues. The CDR3 DNA reads as TGTGCCAGCAGTGAGGGGCCAGGGGATGGGACCCAGTACTTC. Translating gives CASSEGPGDGTQYF.

The V and J genes are TRBV6-5 and TRBJ1-2; D not certain. In germline, CDR1 is MNHEY, CDR2 SVGAGI. The CDR3 has 14 residues. Trimming pared 7 bases from V and 2 bases from J, leaving 14 bases between. The CDR3 region has the DNA TGTGCCAGCAACCCTACGACTCACAACTATGGCTACACCTTC. Translating gives CASNPTTHNYGYTF.

The chain uses TRBV20-1 and TRBJ2-2; no clear D gene. Germline CDR1 and CDR2: DFQATT and SNEGSKA (reference sequence). V gave up 3 bases and J gave up 4 bases, with 3 bases separating them. CDR3 length equals 11 residues. The CDR3 region is CSASGTGELFF. The CDR3 DNA reads as TGCAGTGCTAGCGGCACCGGGGAGCTGTTTTTT.

This clone showed up just once. This chain uses TRBV2 with TRBJ1-1, with D perhaps TRBD1 (5 bases). V lost 3 bases to trimming and J lost 1 base, with 9 bases between them. Germline assignment: CDR1 SNHLY and CDR2 FYNNEI. The length of the CDR3 is 14 residues. The CDR3 loop reads CASSDSQGNTEAFF. The DNA for the CDR3 is TGTGCCAGCAGTGATAGTCAGGGGAACACTGAAGCTTTCTTT. Together with reference TRBV2 and TRBJ1-1, the CDR3 gives the full variable domain: EPEVTQTPSHQVTQMGQEVILRCVPISNHLYFYWYRQILGQKVEFLVSFYNNEISEKSEIFDDQFSVERPDGSNFTLKIRSTKLEDSAMYFCASSDSQGNTEAFFGQGTRLTVV.

The J gene is TRBJ2-3, the V gene TRBV28, with 8 bases matching TRBD2. Germline trimming cut 6 bases from V and 1 base from J; bases unmatched to any gene: 0. The germline CDR1 and CDR2 sequences are MDHEN and SYDVKM. The length of the CDR3 is 13 residues. The CDR3 DNA follows: TGTGCCAGCAGAGCGGGGGGCACAGATACGCAGTATTTT. Translated, it gives CASRAGGTDTQYF.

This chain joins TRBV7-9 and TRBJ1-4, with unresolved D. The CDR3 consists of 13 residues. V dropped 0 bases and J dropped 7 bases, with 6 bases sitting between them. Germline CDR1 SEHNR, CDR2 FQNEAQ (reference sequence). The CDR3 DNA follows: TGTGCCAGCAGCTTAGCGGGAGGTGAAAAACTGTTTTTT. Residues: CASSLAGGEKLFF.

The chain uses TRBV6-4 and TRBJ1-2; 7 bases align to TRBD1. Germline V lookup: CDR1 MRHNA, CDR2 SNTAGT. The CDR3 sequence is 13 residues long. V shed 6 bases, J shed 2 bases, and the junction held 3 bases outside the gene matches. Here the CDR3 DNA reads TGTGCCAGCAGCCCGGACAGGAACTATGGCTACACCTTC. Encoded protein: CASSPDRNYGYTF.

The chain links TRBV30 to TRBJ2-3; 10 bases agree with TRBD1. The CDR3 has 16 amino acids. The germline V gene encodes CDR1 GTSNPN and CDR2 SVGIG (reference sequence). Losses at the gene ends were 0 bases for V and 3 bases for J; bases not matched to a gene: 6. The CDR3: CAWSVGQGVRTDTQYF. DNA for the CDR3: TGTGCCTGGAGTGTTGGACAGGGGGTCAGGACAGATACGCAGTATTTT.

The chain uses TRBV7-9 and TRBJ2-3, with 12 nucleotides matching TRBD2. Germline lookup yields CDR1 SEHNR and CDR2 FQNEAQ (reference sequence). With V trimmed by 2 bases and J by 6 bases, 6 bases remained unmatched. The CDR3 sequence is 16 residues long. The CDR3 protein is CASSLTTSGSGDTQYF. The CDR3 nucleotides read TGTGCCAGCAGCTTAACGACTAGCGGGAGCGGGGATACGCAGTATTTT. Using reference TRBV7-9 and TRBJ2-3 for the parts outside the CDR3, the full variable domain is DTGVSQNPRHKITKRGQNVTFRCDPISEHNRLYWYRQTLGQGPEFLTYFQNEAQLEKSRLLSDRFSAERPKGSFSTLEIQRTEQGDSAMYLCASSLTTSGSGDTQYFGPGTRLTVL.

J is TRBJ2-1 and V is TRBV28; tentatively, D is TRBD1 (5 bases). The CDR3 has 13 amino acids. Trimming took off 5 bases at V and 3 bases at J, with 8 bases between the two ends. Per germline, CDR1 MDHEN and CDR2 SYDVKM. The CDR3 DNA sequence: TGTGCCAGCAGTCAGGGTGTCTACAATGAGCAGTTCTTC. Protein product: CASSQGVYNEQFF.

The chain uses TRBV3-1 (or the pseudogene TRBV3-2) and TRBJ2-1; TRBD2 might be the D (6 bases). The CDR3 runs 14 residues. Germline V gene sequence: CDR1 LGHDT, CDR2 YNNKEL (reference sequence). The germline V and J ends were trimmed by 1 base and 9 bases, with 13 bases remaining between them. In DNA, the CDR3 is TGTGCCAGCAGCCAAGTGACGGGAGTAAGTGAGCAGTTCTTC. This encodes CASSQVTGVSEQFF.

This chain connects TRBV6-4 to TRBJ2-1; TRBD2 is a possible D gene (5 bases). Germline CDR1 MRHNA, CDR2 SNTAGT. This CDR3 spans 14 amino acids. V was cut by 5 bases and J by 8 bases, with 16 bases left in between. CDR3 protein: CASSRTAPSHEQFF. For the CDR3, the DNA is TGTGCCAGCAGTCGAACGGCCCCTAGCCATGAGCAGTTCTTC.

This clone was seen just once. The chain combines TRBV5-5 with TRBJ1-1; D possibly corresponds to TRBD1 (6 bases). Germline CDR1 reads SGHKS; CDR2 reads YYEKEE (reference sequence). The V and J ends lost 4 bases and 4 bases respectively, with 11 bases between them. This CDR3 is 13 amino acids long. The CDR3 nucleotides are TGTGCCAGCAGCACAGACAGGAGCACTGAAGCTTTCTTT. Its translation: CASSTDRSTEAFF.

The chain joins TRBV24-1 to TRBJ1-4; TRBD1 aligns across 10 bases. Trimming removed 2 bases from V and 7 bases from J; junction bases left unmatched: 3. This CDR3 spans 15 amino acids. The germline V gene has CDR1 KGHDR and CDR2 SFDVKD. CDR3 nucleotides: TGTGCCACCAGTGATTCGCGGACAGGGGGTGAAAAACTGTTTTTT. Its translation is CATSDSRTGGEKLFF.

The genes are TRBV28 and TRBJ1-1; D ambiguous. The V and J ends lost 2 bases and 4 bases respectively, with 5 bases between them. Looked up from germline, CDR1 is MDHEN and CDR2 is SYDVKM. The CDR3 is 12 amino acids. The CDR3 sequence: CASSLQATEAFF. The CDR3 nucleotides are TGTGCCAGCAGTTTACAAGCCACTGAAGCTTTCTTT. Full variable domain (missing parts from reference TRBV28 and TRBJ1-1): DVKVTQSSRYLVKRTGEKVFLECVQDMDHENMFWYRQDPGLGLRLIYFSYDVKMKEKGDIPEGYSVSREKKERFSLILESASTNQTSMYLCASSLQATEAFFGQGTRLTVV.

The chain joins TRBV5-1 to TRBJ2-4; D uncertain. V dropped 0 bases and J dropped 5 bases, with 9 bases sitting between them. Germline V CDR1 and CDR2: SGHRS, YFSETQ. The CDR3 extends over 14 amino acids. The CDR3 sequence: CASSLGSFENIQYF. Here the CDR3 DNA reads TGCGCCAGCAGCTTGGGTAGTTTTGAAAACATTCAGTACTTC. The entire variable domain, with the rest obtained from reference TRBV5-1 and TRBJ2-4, is as follows: KAGVTQTPRYLIKTRGQQVTLSCSPISGHRSVSWYQQTPGQGLQFLFEYFSETQRNKGNFPGRFSGRQFSNSRSEMNVSTLELGDSALYLCASSLGSFENIQYFGAGTRLSVL.

This chain links TRBV6-5 with TRBJ1-5; 7 bases are shared with TRBD1. Trimming took 7 bases from V and 5 from J; bases not matched to a gene: 11. The length of the CDR3 is 15 residues. Germline loops: CDR1 MNHEY, CDR2 SVGAGI. The CDR3 sequence: CASNTYRGADQPQHF. The CDR3 DNA is TGTGCCAGCAATACCTACAGGGGCGCGGATCAGCCCCAGCATTTT.

CDR3 amino acids: CAWRGGGVGEQYF. Here the CDR3 DNA reads TGTGCCTGGAGGGGTGGGGGCGTGGGGGAGCAGTACTTC. The J gene is TRBJ2-7, the V gene TRBV30; perhaps TRBD1 as D (6 bases). The V and J ends lost 3 bases and 7 bases respectively, with 16 bases between them. Per the germline V gene, CDR1 is GTSNPN and CDR2 is SVGIG (reference sequence). CDR3 size: 13 residues.

The chain has TRBV25-1 and TRBJ2-3; 7 nucleotides align to TRBD2. Trimming took 1 base from V and 5 from J; bases not matched to a gene: 3. The CDR3 is 14 residues long. The V gene's germline CDR1 is MGHDK and CDR2 SYGVNS. CDR3 sequence reads: CASSESGGVDTQYF. CDR3 DNA: TGTGCCAGCAGTGAATCGGGGGGAGTAGATACGCAGTATTTT.

The rearrangement links TRBV27 to TRBJ2-1; no definite D call. Germline V gene lookup returns CDR1 MNHEY and CDR2 SMNVEV (reference sequence). The CDR3 covers 14 residues. V was shortened by 7 bases and J by 6 bases, with 16 bases between the two germline ends. DNA for the CDR3: TGTGCCAGCACTAGACTCCCAGTACTCAATGAGCAGTTCTTC. Translating gives CASTRLPVLNEQFF.

This chain connects TRBV12-3 or TRBV12-4 to TRBJ2-5; D is uncertain. This CDR3 comprises 12 residues. V was pared by 7 bases and J by 1 base, with 7 bases between. The CDR3, as DNA: TGTGCCAGCACCCGGTCCCAAGAGACCCAGTACTTC. Translating it yields CASTRSQETQYF.

This sequence joins TRBV9 and TRBJ2-2; D gene ambiguous. The CDR3 length is 12 residues. Germline CDR1 reads SGDLS; CDR2 reads YYNGEE. V was clipped by 4 bases and J by 3 bases, with 4 bases between them. CDR3 residues: CASSLHTGELFF. CDR3 bases: TGTGCCAGCAGCCTCCACACCGGGGAGCTGTTTTTT. The whole variable domain, filled in from reference TRBV9 and TRBJ2-2, reads DSGVTQTPKHLITATGQRVTLRCSPRSGDLSVYWYQQSLDQGLQFLIQYYNGEERAKGNILERFSAQQFPDLHSELNLSSLELGDSALYFCASSLHTGELFFGEGSRLTVL.

The rearrangement joins TRBV19 to TRBJ2-7; D is perhaps TRBD2 (5 bases). Germline CDR1 LNHDA, CDR2 SQIVND (reference sequence). The germline V and J ends were trimmed by 5 bases and 0 bases, with 20 bases remaining between them. The CDR3 has 17 residues. CDR3 protein: CASSSGLGSYRSYEQYF. The CDR3 DNA reads TGTGCCAGTAGTTCTGGCCTTGGGAGTTACCGCTCCTACGAGCAGTACTTC.

In its sample, this clone was seen a few times. V and J are TRBV5-1 and TRBJ2-5; 10 bases are shared with TRBD2. V shed 5 bases, J shed 4 bases, and the junction held 5 bases outside the gene matches. The CDR3 runs 14 residues. CDR1 is SGHRS, CDR2 YFSETQ, per germline. The CDR3 spells CASSPSGRGETQYF. In DNA, the CDR3 is TGCGCCAGCAGTCCCAGCGGGAGGGGAGAGACCCAGTACTTC.

The rearrangement links TRBV28 to TRBJ1-1; unclear D gene. This CDR3 is built from 12 residues. V gave up 3 bases and J gave up 1 base, with 3 bases separating them. Germline V CDR1 and CDR2: MDHEN, SYDVKM. The CDR3 DNA reads as TGTGCCAGCAGTTTCCAGAACACTGAAGCTTTCTTT. As protein: CASSFQNTEAFF.